This entry features one T cell receptor (beta chain) sequence. The antigen is undetermined. The CDR3 loop spans 16 amino acids. The V and J ends lost 5 bases and 2 bases, in that order; junction bases with no gene match: 11. In germline, CDR1 is MNHEY, CDR2 SVGAGI. The data derive from a study of spatial heterogeneity in lung cancer. Study-wide findings and caveats: Tumor TCRs that were ubiquitous and expanded showed up in blood more at resection than follow-up.

Each TCR cDNA molecule carried a unique molecular identifier. Each CDR3 protein is one row after TCRdb ran MiXCR on the 5' RACE reads. The table shows some 39,000 distinct CDR3 sequences, with 6.5% to 7% occurring only once. The time point here: sample taken at primary tumor resection. V is TRBV6-5 and J is TRBJ2-7, with 8 nucleotides matching TRBD1. This TCR derives from a female donor with early-stage non-small cell lung cancer. This sample comprised PBMCs, obtained at surgery. CDR3 sequence reads: CASSHTTGTGTYEQYF. CDR3 in DNA: TGTGCCAGCAGTCATACCACCGGGACAGGCACCTACGAGCAGTACTTC.